This T cell receptor (beta chain) was sequenced during a study of response to subunit inactivated influenza vaccine. MiXCR, run by TCRdb on the RT-PCR reads, gives a single entry per CDR3 protein. The sample lists 700,000 to 900,000 distinct CDR3 sequences; 21% were seen once. The CDR3 runs to 15 residues. V shed 4 bases and J 6 bases; nucleotides not matched to a gene: 9. CDR1 is DFQATT, CDR2 SNEGSKA, per germline (reference sequence). The receptor was isolated from a man aged 45-60 years who received an inactivated influenza vaccine. The sequenced sample was PBMCs from blood, obtained approximately 5 days after vaccination. The rearrangement links TRBV20-1 to TRBJ2-3, with TRBD1 matching 11 bases. CDR3: CSANYRDRGSDTQYF. The CDR3 coding sequence is TGCAGTGCTAACTACCGGGACAGGGGGTCTGATACGCAGTATTTT.